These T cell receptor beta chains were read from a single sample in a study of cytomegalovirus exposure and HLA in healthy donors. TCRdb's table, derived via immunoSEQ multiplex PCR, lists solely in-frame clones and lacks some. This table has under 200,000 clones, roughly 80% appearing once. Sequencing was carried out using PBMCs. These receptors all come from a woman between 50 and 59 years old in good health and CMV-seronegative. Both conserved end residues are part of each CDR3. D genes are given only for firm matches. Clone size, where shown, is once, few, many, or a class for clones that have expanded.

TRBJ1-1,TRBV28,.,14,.,CASSAWTPCTEAFF,TGTGCCAGCAGTGCCTGGACACCGTGCACTGAAGCTTTCTTT
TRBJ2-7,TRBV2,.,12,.,CASSPQFHEQYF,TGTGCCAGCAGTCCACAGTTTCACGAGCAGTACTTC
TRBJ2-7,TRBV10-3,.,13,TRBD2,CAISVAGLVEQYF,TGTGCCATCAGTGTTGCGGGACTAGTCGAGCAGTACTTC
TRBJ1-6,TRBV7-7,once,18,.,CASRPKTLTSSYNSPLHF,TGTGCCAGCAGACCGAAGACTCTGACCAGCTCCTATAATTCACCCCTCCACTTT
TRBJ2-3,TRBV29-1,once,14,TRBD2,CSVAWLAGWDTQYF,TGCAGCGTCGCGTGGCTAGCGGGATGGGATACGCAGTATTTT
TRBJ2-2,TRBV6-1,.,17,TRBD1,CASSALGTDLNTGELFF,TGTGCCAGCAGTGCCCTAGGGACAGATTTGAACACCGGGGAGCTGTTTTTT
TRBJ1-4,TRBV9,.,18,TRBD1,CASSRTGSTGRTNEKLFF,TGTGCCAGCAGCCGTACGGGATCGACAGGGAGGACTAATGAAAAACTGTTTTTT
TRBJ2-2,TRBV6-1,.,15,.,CASSGSRPGVGELFF,TGTGCCAGCAGTGGGAGCCGGCCGGGGGTCGGGGAGCTGTTTTTT
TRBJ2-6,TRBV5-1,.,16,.,CASTQVLLSGANVLTF,TGCGCCAGCACACAGGTACTCCTCTCTGGGGCCAACGTCCTGACTTTC
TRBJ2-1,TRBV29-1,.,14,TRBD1,CSFERDRGYNEQFF,TGCAGCTTCGAGAGGGACAGGGGGTACAATGAGCAGTTCTTC
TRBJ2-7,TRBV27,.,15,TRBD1,CASRPDRVLEDEQYF,TGTGCCAGCAGGCCCGACAGGGTTCTAGAGGACGAGCAGTACTTC
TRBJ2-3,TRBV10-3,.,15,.,CAIRMSLGSTDTQYF,TGTGCCATCAGAATGTCGCTAGGTAGCACAGATACGCAGTATTTT
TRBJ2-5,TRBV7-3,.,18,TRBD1,CASSLYGMGQGAPETQYF,TGTGCCAGCAGCTTATACGGAATGGGACAGGGGGCGCCGGAGACCCAGTACTTC
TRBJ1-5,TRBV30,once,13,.,CAWSGQGNQPQHF,TGTGCCTGGAGTGGGCAGGGTAATCAGCCCCAGCATTTT
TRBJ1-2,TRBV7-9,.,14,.,CASSTKGGNYGYTF,TGTGCCAGCAGCACCAAGGGAGGGAACTATGGCTACACCTTC
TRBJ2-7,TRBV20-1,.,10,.,CSASLYEQYF,TGCAGTGCTAGCCTATACGAGCAGTACTTC
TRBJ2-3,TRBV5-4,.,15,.,CASSLADGRGDTQYF,TGTGCCAGCAGCTTGGCCGATGGAAGGGGGGATACGCAGTATTTT
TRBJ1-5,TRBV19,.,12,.,CASSIDRQPQHF,TGTGCCAGTAGTATAGATCGTCAGCCCCAGCATTTT
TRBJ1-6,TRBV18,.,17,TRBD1,CASSPSGTGGGGSPLHF,TGTGCCAGCTCACCGTCCGGGACAGGGGGAGGAGGTTCACCCCTCCACTTT
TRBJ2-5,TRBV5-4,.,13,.,CASRDTYGETQYF,TGTGCCAGCAGGGACACTTACGGAGAGACCCAGTACTTC
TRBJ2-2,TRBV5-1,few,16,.,CASSLARGVASGELFF,TGCGCCAGCAGCTTGGCGCGGGGAGTGGCTTCCGGGGAGCTGTTTTTT
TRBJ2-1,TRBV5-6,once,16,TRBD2,CASSHFSSGRNSEQFF,TGTGCCAGCAGCCACTTTAGTAGCGGGAGGAACTCTGAGCAGTTCTTC
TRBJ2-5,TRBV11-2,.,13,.,CASSLGAKETQYF,TGTGCCAGCAGCTTAGGGGCTAAAGAGACCCAGTACTTC
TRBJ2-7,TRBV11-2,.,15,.,CASSARTVALSEQYF,TGTGCCAGCAGCGCAAGGACAGTCGCCCTTTCCGAGCAGTACTTC
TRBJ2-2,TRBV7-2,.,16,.,CASSLEQGLITGELFF,TGTGCCAGCAGCTTAGAGCAGGGGTTAATAACCGGGGAGCTGTTTTTT
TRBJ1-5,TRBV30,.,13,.,CAWAIGGNQPQHF,TGTGCCTGGGCAATCGGGGGCAATCAGCCCCAGCATTTT
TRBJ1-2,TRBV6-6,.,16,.,CASSGQQPSSNYGYTF,TGTGCCAGCAGCGGACAGCAGCCCTCTTCTAACTATGGCTACACCTTC
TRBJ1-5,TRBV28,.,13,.,CASSVGRGQPQHF,TGTGCCAGCAGTGTGGGGAGGGGTCAGCCCCAGCATTTT
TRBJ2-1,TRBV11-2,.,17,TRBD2,CASRRDPLAGKGNEQFF,TGTGCCAGCAGGCGAGACCCACTAGCGGGGAAGGGTAATGAGCAGTTCTTC
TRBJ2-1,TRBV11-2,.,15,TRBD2,CASSLYLAGANEQFF,TGTGCCAGCAGCTTATACCTAGCGGGAGCCAATGAGCAGTTCTTC
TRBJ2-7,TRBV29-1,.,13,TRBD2,CSVERLAPYEQYF,TGCAGCGTTGAACGACTAGCTCCCTACGAGCAGTACTTC
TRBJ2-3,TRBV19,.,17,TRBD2,CASRAAWAGGQADTQYF,TGTGCCAGTAGGGCTGCGTGGGCGGGAGGGCAAGCAGATACGCAGTATTTT
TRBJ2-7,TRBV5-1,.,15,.,CASRPGQMNFYEQYF,TGCGCCAGCAGACCCGGACAGATGAACTTCTACGAGCAGTACTTC
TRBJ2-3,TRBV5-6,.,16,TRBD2,CASSLMPGGRSDTQYF,TGTGCCAGCAGCTTGATGCCGGGGGGGCGGTCAGATACGCAGTATTTT
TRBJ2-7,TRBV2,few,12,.,CASTGRVGEQYF,TGTGCCAGCACCGGTCGGGTCGGCGAGCAGTACTTC
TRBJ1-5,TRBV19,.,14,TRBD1,CASSTDRVEGPQHF,TGTGCCAGTAGTACGGACAGGGTCGAAGGGCCCCAGCATTTT
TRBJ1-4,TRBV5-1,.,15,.,CASSAGGSTNEKLFF,TGCGCCAGCAGCGCTGGAGGCTCAACTAATGAAAAACTGTTTTTT
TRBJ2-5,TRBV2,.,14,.,CASSPPIGGEAQYF,TGTGCCAGCAGTCCGCCGATAGGGGGAGAGGCCCAGTACTTC
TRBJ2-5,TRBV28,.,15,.,CASSLQTTRTVTQYF,TGTGCCAGCAGTTTACAAACGACTAGAACGGTGACCCAGTACTTC
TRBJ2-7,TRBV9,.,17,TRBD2,CASSVAGLAGGIYEQYF,TGTGCCAGCAGCGTAGCGGGACTAGCGGGAGGGATATACGAGCAGTACTTC
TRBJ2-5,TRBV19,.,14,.,CASSMTQTLETQYF,TGTGCCAGTAGTATGACCCAGACTTTGGAGACCCAGTACTTC
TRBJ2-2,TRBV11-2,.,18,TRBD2,CASRSLSGRAAGGGELFF,TGTGCCAGCAGATCTCTTAGCGGGAGGGCCGCCGGTGGCGGGGAGCTGTTTTTT
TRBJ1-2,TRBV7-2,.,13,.,CASRGGQNYGYTF,TGTGCCAGCAGGGGTGGACAGAACTATGGCTACACCTTC
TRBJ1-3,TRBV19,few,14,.,CASSIRNSGNTIYF,TGTGCCAGTAGTATTCGGAACAGCGGAAACACCATATATTTT
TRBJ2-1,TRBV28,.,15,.,CASSLWQVGFSEQFF,TGTGCCAGCAGTTTATGGCAGGTTGGATTTAGTGAGCAGTTCTTC
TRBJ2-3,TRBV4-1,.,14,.,CASSQERTRDTQYF,TGCGCCAGCAGCCAAGAGAGGACTCGGGATACGCAGTATTTT
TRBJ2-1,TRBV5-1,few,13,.,CASSFTGEGEQFF,TGCGCCAGCAGCTTCACGGGAGAAGGTGAGCAGTTCTTC
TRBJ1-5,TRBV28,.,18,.,CASSTLWGRGFSNQPQHF,TGTGCCAGCAGCACACTCTGGGGTCGAGGGTTTAGCAATCAGCCCCAGCATTTT
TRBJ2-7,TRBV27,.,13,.,CASIPGGAYEQYF,TGTGCCAGCATCCCCGGAGGGGCCTACGAGCAGTACTTC
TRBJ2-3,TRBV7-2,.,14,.,CASSPTTRADTQYF,TGTGCCAGCAGCCCGACCACGCGGGCAGATACGCAGTATTTT
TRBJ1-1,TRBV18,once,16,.,CASSTGREAVNTEAFF,TGTGCCAGCTCAACCGGACGGGAGGCGGTGAACACTGAAGCTTTCTTT
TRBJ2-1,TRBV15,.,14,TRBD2,CATSKPTSGVEQFF,TGTGCCACCAGCAAACCAACTAGCGGTGTTGAGCAGTTCTTC